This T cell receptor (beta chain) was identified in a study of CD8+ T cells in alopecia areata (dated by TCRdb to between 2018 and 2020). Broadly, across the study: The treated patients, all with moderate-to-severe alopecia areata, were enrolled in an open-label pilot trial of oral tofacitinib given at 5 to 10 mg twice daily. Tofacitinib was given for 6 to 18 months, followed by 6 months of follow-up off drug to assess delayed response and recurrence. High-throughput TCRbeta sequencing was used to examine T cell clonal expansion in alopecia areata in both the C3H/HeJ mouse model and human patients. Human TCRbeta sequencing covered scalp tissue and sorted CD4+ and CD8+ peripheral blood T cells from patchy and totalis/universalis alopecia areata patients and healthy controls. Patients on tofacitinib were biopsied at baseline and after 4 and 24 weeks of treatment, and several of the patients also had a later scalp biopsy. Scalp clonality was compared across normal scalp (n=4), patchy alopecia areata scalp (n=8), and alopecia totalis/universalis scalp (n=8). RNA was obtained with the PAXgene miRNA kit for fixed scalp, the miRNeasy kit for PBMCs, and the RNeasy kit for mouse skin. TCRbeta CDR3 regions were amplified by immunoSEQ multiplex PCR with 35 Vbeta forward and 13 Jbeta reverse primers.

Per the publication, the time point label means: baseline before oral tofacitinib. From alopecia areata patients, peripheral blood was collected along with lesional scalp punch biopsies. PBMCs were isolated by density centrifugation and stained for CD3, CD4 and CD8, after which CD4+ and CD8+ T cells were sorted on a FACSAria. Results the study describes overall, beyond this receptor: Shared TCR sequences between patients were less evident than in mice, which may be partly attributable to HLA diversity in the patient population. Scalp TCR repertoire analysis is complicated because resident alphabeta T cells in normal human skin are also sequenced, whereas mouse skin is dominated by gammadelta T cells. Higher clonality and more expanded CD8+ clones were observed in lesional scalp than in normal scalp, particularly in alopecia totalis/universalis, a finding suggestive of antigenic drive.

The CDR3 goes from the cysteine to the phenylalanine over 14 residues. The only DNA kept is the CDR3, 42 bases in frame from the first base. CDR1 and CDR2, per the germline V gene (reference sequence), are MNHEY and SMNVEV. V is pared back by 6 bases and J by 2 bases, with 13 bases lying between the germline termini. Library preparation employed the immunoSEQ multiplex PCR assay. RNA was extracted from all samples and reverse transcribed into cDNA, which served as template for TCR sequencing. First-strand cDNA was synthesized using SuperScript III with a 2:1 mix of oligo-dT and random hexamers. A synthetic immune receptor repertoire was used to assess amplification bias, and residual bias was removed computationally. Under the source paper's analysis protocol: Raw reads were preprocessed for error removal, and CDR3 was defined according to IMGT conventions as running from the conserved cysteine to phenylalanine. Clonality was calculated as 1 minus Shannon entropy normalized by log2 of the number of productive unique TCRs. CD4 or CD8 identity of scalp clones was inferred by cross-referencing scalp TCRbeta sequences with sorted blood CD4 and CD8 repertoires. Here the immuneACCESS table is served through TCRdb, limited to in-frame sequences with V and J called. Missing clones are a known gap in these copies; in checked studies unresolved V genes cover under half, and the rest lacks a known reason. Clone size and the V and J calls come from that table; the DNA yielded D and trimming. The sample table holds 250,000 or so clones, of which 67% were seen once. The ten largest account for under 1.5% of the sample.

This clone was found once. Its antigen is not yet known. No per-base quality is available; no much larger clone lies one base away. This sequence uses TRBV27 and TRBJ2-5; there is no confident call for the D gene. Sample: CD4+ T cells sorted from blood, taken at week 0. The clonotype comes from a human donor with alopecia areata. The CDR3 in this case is CASSSRIFQETQYF. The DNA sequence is TGTGCCAGCAGCTCGAGGATTTTTCAAGAGACCCAGTACTTC.